Here is one T cell receptor (beta chain) with its context. No antigen is known for it. No base-level quality is on record; no much larger clone is a single base apart. Receptor amplification or capture employed the immunoSEQ multiplex PCR assay. A mixture of 60 forward primers for TCR Vbeta segments and 13 reverse primers for TCR Jbeta segments was used in the multiplex PCR. Amplification of the CDR3 region of rearranged TCR beta genes was performed with a multiplex PCR assay on genomic DNA. The Illumina HiSeq System was used to sequence the amplified TCR beta libraries as 87-base-pair reads. As for the original processing: Across the roughly 640 repertoires, a later analysis counted 78 million or so unique TCR beta chains, approximately 10 million of which were shared by at least two donors. Raw reads were error-corrected and collapsed into unique sequences with a nearest-neighbor algorithm that merged closely related sequences to remove PCR and sequencing errors. To assign V, D and J gene segments, CDR3 sequences were aligned to IMGT reference sequences. Each retained sequence needed at least a six-nucleotide match to both a V gene segment and a J gene segment. Rearrangements were classified as productive when the CDR3 lacked stop codons and remained in frame with V and J, and all other rearrangements were classified as non-productive. CDR3 was defined according to IMGT convention as the region running from the second conserved V-encoded cysteine to the conserved J-encoded phenylalanine. The earlier analysis of about 500 of the donors excluded sequences that lacked an unambiguous match to a single V gene segment. An earlier analysis of a few hundred of the donors classified V segments as functional when productive rearrangements were above 56.7% and as segregating when the standard deviation between donors was above 5%. To diagnose cytomegalovirus status from the catalog of TCR beta chain sequences, a statistical classification framework was built. V and J gene assignment, in a later analysis, came from comparing TCR nucleotide sequences with IMGT/GENE-DB human TR gene sequences. Using the TCRdist pipeline, a later analysis assigned CDR3 sequences along with most-parsimonious VDJ recombination scenarios. A later analysis defined each TCR beta chain by its CDR3 amino acid sequence plus V-gene family, and excluded reads lacking a unique V-gene family. To address suspected cross-contamination and a sequencing artifact, a later analysis removed over 500 highly shared, low-generation-probability nucleotide sequences. In a later analysis, a clonal expansion index for each public chain was calculated from normalized within-repertoire ranks of inferred template counts. In a later analysis, generation probabilities were computed using a VDJ recombination model fitted to out-of-frame rearrangements, and the results were checked against IGoR. Hypergeometric tests were used in a later analysis to score TCR-TCR, TCR-HLA and TCR-CMV co-occurrence, with a repertoire-size bias correction applied to the TCR pairs. In a later analysis, false discovery rates were estimated by permuting HLA or CMV assignments 20 times. In a later analysis, co-occurring TCRs were grouped using DBSCAN, and TCRdist sequence similarity was added for clustering within HLA-allele-positive subsets. For co-occurrence clustering, repertoires with fewer than 30,000 or more than 120,000 public chains were excluded, along with about five repertoires with anomalous nucleotide sharing. TCRdb took this table from immuneACCESS and kept in-frame rearrangements with V and J called. Such tables lack part of the clones; where checked against another copy, unresolved V genes explain under half of the gap, and the rest is unexplained. V, J and clone size are those of that table, while D and trimming were read from the DNA. The sample yields some 150,000 clones; 75% to 80% were counted once. The ten largest make up 6% to 7% of the sample.

This specimen belongs to a study of cytomegalovirus exposure and HLA in healthy donors (dated by TCRdb to the late 2010s). In terms of the full investigation: An earlier analysis of some 500 of the donors reported about 250 Gb of sequence data and some 120 million unique TCR beta sequences from roughly 200 million T cells. The aim of the study was to test whether cataloging public T cell receptors could identify signatures of past pathogen exposure. A later analysis re-examined previously published TCR beta repertoires from more than 650 donors and added high-resolution HLA genotyping to investigate patterns of TCR occurrence. An earlier analysis of a few hundred of the donors applied high-throughput TCR beta sequencing to assess whether each TCR beta V gene segment acted as functional or pseudogenic. Both class I and class II loci were covered by HLA typing, at four-digit resolution. Rather than drawing on any new phenotypic data, the later analysis identified candidate immune exposures from TCR beta sequences and the way those sequences occurred across donors. The T cell repertoires of 666 subjects were profiled by immunosequencing and related to cytomegalovirus serostatus. Alongside the repertoire data, information on donor age, sex, ethnicity and CMV serostatus was compiled. Of the 300 to 500 genotyped donors, 80% to 90% were placed in the genetic ancestry cluster associated with self-reported Caucasian donors. Four to six DR-DQ haplotypes were handled as single units for association and clustering, since linkage in the cohort was strong. A later genetic analysis used genome-wide SNP genotypes for 398 of the 666 donors, treating that subset as a discovery cohort. The number of typed donors differed by locus: about 629-630 for A, B, C, DRB1 and DQB1; roughly 510 for DQA1; around 610 for DPA1; and some 450 for DPB1. All discovery cohort repertoires had been generated on a single sequencing platform. On average, roughly 250,000 unique TCR beta nucleotide sequences were sequenced per donor among 398 genotyped donors of the cohort, with roughly 19% of those sequences being non-productive. To predict cytomegalovirus infection status, the study brought together high-throughput TCR immunosequencing, statistical association of individual TCRs with disease status, and machine learning. About 280 gigabases of sequencing data and roughly 81 million unique TCR sequences made up an early release that covered several hundred HLA-typed donors. In addition to the first cohort of 666 subjects, a separate validation cohort of approximately 130 different subjects was used.

The study at large found these results: In a later analysis, 15,000 to 20,000 TCR beta sequences were associated with specific HLA alleles at a false discovery rate of 0.05. V-gene and J-gene trimming of TCR beta chains was associated with a missense DCLRE1C variant in a later genetic analysis, and the association was replicated in an independent cohort. When HLA alleles, especially DR and DQ, strongly co-occurred, TCR associations were difficult to assign to individual alleles. Only TCR beta chains were sequenced in this cohort, and the absence of alpha or paired-chain data limited detectable features. A group of highly shared sequence variants was considered likely to be a technical artifact of the sequencing pipeline. It was suggested by the authors that the approach could potentially be generalized to other disease states and immunological phenotypes. A further reported finding was that TCR beta sequences accurately predicted the HLA-A and HLA-B alleles for most subjects in the first cohort. Across donors, most TCR sequences were observed very rarely, whereas some public TCRs were present in many individuals. In a later analysis, most CMV-associated TCR beta chains were found to appear HLA-restricted, with HLA associations seemingly driven largely by CMV exposure. In an earlier analysis of about 540 of the donors, most TCR beta V segments were observed in productive rearrangements about 87% or about 30% of the time, broadly matching IMGT annotations. In a later analysis, TCR association rates were found to vary across HLA loci, with the most associated TCRs seen for DRB1 alleles and the fewest for HLA-C alleles. Correlated functional status among segregating V segments might reflect linkage disequilibrium, but an unknown experimental factor could not be ruled out. Compared with equally common non-associated chains, HLA-associated TCR beta chains in a later analysis were more clonally expanded and had lower generation probabilities. The only immune exposure information available for the cohort was CMV serostatus. A later genetic analysis reported fewer N-insertions in productive TCRs among donors in an Asian-associated ancestry cluster than the roughly 620-donor mean. According to a later analysis, parvovirus B19, influenza, CMV and Epstein-Barr virus appeared linked to several top co-occurrence clusters. Because HLA typing was missing for some donors at each locus, association tests included only the typed subset. In the study, 150 to 200 TCR beta chains were listed as associated with cytomegalovirus. Because counts were too low, roughly 16 rarely observed V segments, including chromosome 9 orphons, were left out of the earlier analysis of 587 of the donors. Cytomegalovirus status was reported to be diagnosed by the classifier with high specificity and sensitivity in both the original and validation cohorts. Presence/absence analyses assumed roughly uniform sequencing depth across donors, an assumption that may not hold. In vitro tests confirmed that a few of the cytomegalovirus-associated TCR beta chains recognize cytomegalovirus antigens.

The cohort consisted of hundreds of healthy bone marrow donors. All cohort members were sampled while nominally healthy, although unrecorded immune exposures were likely present. The donor was CMV seropositive and belonged to the group of 250 to 300 seropositive cohort members. A peripheral blood sample was provided by each donor, and peripheral blood mononuclear cells were used for TCR beta sequencing. Genomic DNA was extracted from the blood cell samples with the Qiagen DNeasy Blood Extraction Kit. The material sequenced was PBMCs. The TCR sequence derives from a man aged 35 to 55 in good health and CMV-seropositive.

The CDR3 is CASNPQREAYEQYF. DNA sequence: TGTGCCAGCAATCCCCAGCGGGAGGCGTACGAGCAGTACTTC. Recombination connected TRBV28 to TRBJ2-7; TRBD2 agrees with 9 junctional bases. V is trimmed back by 7 bases and J by 4 bases, and the junction contains 8 bases that no gene match accounts for. From cysteine to phenylalanine, the CDR3 is 14 amino acids long. Only the CDR3 DNA stays, 42 bases, in frame from base 1. The CDR1 and CDR2 encoded by the germline V gene are MDHEN and SYDVKM. With all but the CDR3 taken from the reference TRBV28 and TRBJ2-7 genes, the full variable domain is: DVKVTQSSRYLVKRTGEKVFLECVQDMDHENMFWYRQDPGLGLRLIYFSYDVKMKEKGDIPEGYSVSREKKERFSLILESASTNQTSMYLCASNPQREAYEQYFGPGTRLTVT.